The rows below give T cell receptor beta chains drawn from one sample of a study of T cell repertoires in aging, cancer and after chemotherapy. A single record per CDR3 protein comes from TCRdb applying MiXCR to the multiplex PCR reads. The sample contains 10,000 to 15,000 distinct CDR3 sequences, under 35% of which appear only once. The sample comprised blood. These receptors all stem from a human donor in good health. The donor label of this sample is uncertain. Both conserved end residues are part of each CDR3. D genes are given only for firm matches. Size tells how often a clone was seen (once, few, many) or the class of an expanded clone, and some rows leave it out.

D | size | J | length | V | DNA | CDR3
TRBD2 | medium-sized | TRBJ2-5 | 14 | TRBV30 | TGTGCCTGGGGGCCGGGACTAGCAACTCAGACCCAGTACTTC | CAWGPGLATQTQYF
TRBD1 | . | TRBJ2-5 | 15 | TRBV5-6 | TGTGCCAGCAGCTTGACCTACAGGGGTCAAGAGACCCAGTACTTC | CASSLTYRGQETQYF
. | medium-sized | TRBJ2-5 | 10 | TRBV7-4 | TGTGCCAGCAGCGTGGAGACCCAGTACTTC | CASSVETQYF
. | . | TRBJ2-1 | 14 | TRBV7-9 | TGTGCCAGCAACATCGACTTAACCTACAATGAGCAGTTCTTC | CASNIDLTYNEQFF
TRBD2 | few | TRBJ2-3 | 18 | TRBV19 | TGTGCCAGTAGTATAAGGGGACTAGCGGGGGCGAACACCGATACGCAGTATTTT | CASSIRGLAGANTDTQYF
TRBD1 | . | TRBJ1-5 | 18 | TRBV19 | TGTGCCAGTAGTCTTGGACAGGGACGCCCTATGAGCAATCAGCCCCAGCATTTT | CASSLGQGRPMSNQPQHF
. | medium-sized | TRBJ1-5 | 15 | TRBV6-5 | TGTGCCAGCAGCCCAGAGTCACGGGGCGGTGGGCCCCAGCATTTT | CASSPESRGGGPQHF
. | . | TRBJ1-1 | 12 | TRBV7-9 | TGTGCCAGCAGCTTACAGAACACTGAAGCTTTCTTT | CASSLQNTEAFF
TRBD2 | few | TRBJ2-7 | 14 | TRBV27 | TGTGCCAGCAGTTTAGGGCGACCGGGAGGCGAGCAGTACTTC | CASSLGRPGGEQYF
. | . | TRBJ2-7 | 12 | TRBV5-6 | TGTGCCAGCAGCTTGAAAGACTACGAGCAGTACTTC | CASSLKDYEQYF
. | few | TRBJ2-1 | 15 | TRBV7-6 | TGTGCCAGCAGCTTAACAGTTTCCTCCTACAATGAGCAGTTCTTC | CASSLTVSSYNEQFF
. | . | TRBJ1-2 | 13 | TRBV12-3/TRBV12-4 | TGTGCCAGCAGTTTGGGTAAAGCCTATGGCTACACCTTC | CASSLGKAYGYTF
. | few | TRBJ2-3 | 15 | TRBV12-3/TRBV12-4 | TGTGCCAGCATCCGGGGCTATAGCAGATCAGATACGCAGTATTTT | CASIRGYSRSDTQYF
TRBD1 | once | TRBJ1-1 | 16 | TRBV5-4 | TGTGCCAGCAGCCCCCAGCCGGGACAGGTGAACACTGAAGCTTTCTTT | CASSPQPGQVNTEAFF
TRBD2 | . | TRBJ2-3 | 15 | TRBV7-9 | TGTGCCAGCAGCTTACGAAGCGGGGGGTCAGATACGCAGTATTTT | CASSLRSGGSDTQYF
TRBD1 | . | TRBJ2-7 | 18 | TRBV6-1 | TGTGCCAGCACCACGACCCTTCGGGACAGGGTTTTTCGGTACGAGCAGTACTTC | CASTTTLRDRVFRYEQYF
. | . | TRBJ2-1 | 14 | TRBV13 | TGTGCCAGCAGCTTAAGGCGGCTAGCCAATGAGCAGTTCTTC | CASSLRRLANEQFF
TRBD2 | few | TRBJ2-2 | 16 | TRBV6-5 | TGTGCCAGCAGTTATCCGAGCGGGGGGGCCGGCGGGGAGCTGTTTTTT | CASSYPSGGAGGELFF
. | . | TRBJ1-3 | 17 | TRBV6-5 | TGTGCCAGCAGTTATCACCACTCCGGGACTCCTGGAAACACCATATATTTT | CASSYHHSGTPGNTIYF
. | . | TRBJ2-1 | 13 | TRBV19 | TGTGCCTCCAGATCCCAACCGGGGAATGAGCAGTTCTTC | CASRSQPGNEQFF
TRBD2 | . | TRBJ2-1 | 15 | TRBV5-6 | TGTGCCAGCAGCTTGCGGGGGGGCTCCTACAATGAGCAGTTCTTC | CASSLRGGSYNEQFF
. | medium-sized | TRBJ2-5 | 13 | TRBV5-6 | TGTGCCAGCAGTTCTAGCTGGGCGGAGACCCAGTACTTC | CASSSSWAETQYF